This entry lists 18 T cell receptor beta chains sequenced from one sample in a study of vaccination and CD4 T cells after COVID-19. Treatment defined: approximately nine-day PBMC culture with coronavirus spike peptide pools or control peptides (ViraFEST assay). The antigens these receptors bind are not known. Cultured CD4+ T cells had their DNA profiled by the Oncomine TCR Beta short-read assay. TCRdb used MiXCR to reprocess the PCR reads, holding one entry per CDR3 protein. The sample yields about 20,000 distinct CDR3 sequences, just under 80% seen once. The starting material was CD4+ T cells from blood, cultured in vitro, obtained after SARS-CoV-2 vaccination. The receptors come from a human donor who received a COVID-19 vaccine.

The rearrangement uses TRBV24-1 and TRBJ2-5; TRBD2 is a possible D gene (5 bases). Trimming shortened V by 4 bases and J by 1 base, and 12 bases separated the two germline ends. This CDR3 is 15 amino acids long. Germline V CDR1 and CDR2: KGHDR, SFDVKD. The CDR3 nucleotides are TGTGCCACCAGTGACCCATACGGGGTCCAAGAGACCCAGTACTTC. Its translation is CATSDPYGVQETQYF.

The chain carries TRBV12-3 or TRBV12-4 and TRBJ2-3; TRBD2 matches at 9 bases. V dropped 4 bases and J dropped 2; count of bases not matched to a gene: 4. The CDR3 runs to 15 residues. CDR3 nucleotides: TGTGCCAGCAGTTCACTAGCGGGCTCCACAGATACGCAGTATTTT. The encoded protein is CASSSLAGSTDTQYF.

In this sample, this clonotype turned up once. This chain links TRBV6-1 with TRBJ1-1, with D perhaps TRBD1 (6 bases). CDR3 size: 12 residues. Trimming took off 8 bases at V and 2 bases at J, with 9 bases between the two ends. CDR1 is MNHNS, CDR2 SASEGT, per germline. The CDR3 spells CASGQLNTEAFF. CDR3 bases: TGTGCCAGCGGACAGCTAAACACTGAAGCTTTCTTT.

The chain joins TRBV6-1 to TRBJ2-5; TRBD2 matches at 10 bases. This CDR3 is built from 16 residues. Germline V gives CDR1 MNHNS, CDR2 SASEGT. V was pared by 2 bases and J by 1 base, with 4 bases of the junction left unmatched. CDR3 DNA: TGTGCCAGCAGTGAACTTGGACTAGCGGCCCAAGAGACCCAGTACTTC. Its protein is CASSELGLAAQETQYF.

V usage is TRBV12-3 or TRBV12-4 and J usage is TRBJ2-5; 8 nucleotides agree with TRBD2. The CDR3 runs 15 residues. J gave up 7 bases and V 5 bases, and 12 bases lay outside the gene matches. DNA for the CDR3: TGTGCCAGCAGTCCTGTAGGGGGAAGCGGGGGGACCCAGTACTTC. Its protein product is CASSPVGGSGGTQYF.

This sequence joins TRBV7-2 and TRBJ2-2, with 7 bases lining up with TRBD2. The germline V gene has CDR1 SGHTA and CDR2 FQGNSA. The junction had 13 bases not matched to a gene; V was cut back by 3 bases and J by 6 bases. The CDR3 loop spans 17 amino acids. CDR3 protein: CASSLRGLTRGAGELFF. CDR3 sequence (DNA): TGTGCCAGCAGCTTGCGGGGACTAACTCGGGGGGCCGGGGAGCTGTTTTTT. The full variable domain, completed using reference TRBV7-2 and TRBJ2-2, is GAGVSQSPSNKVTEKGKDVELRCDPISGHTALYWYRQSLGQGLEFLIYFQGNSAPDKSGLPSDRFSAERTGGSVSTLTIQRTQQEDSAVYLCASSLRGLTRGAGELFFGEGSRLTVL.

The genes are TRBV30 and TRBJ1-5, with 7 bases identical to TRBD1. V shed 3 bases, J shed 5 bases, and the junction held 4 bases outside the gene matches. The CDR3 is 13 amino acids. Germline-derived CDR1 and CDR2 are GTSNPN and SVGIG (reference sequence). The CDR3 reads CAWSDRADQPQHF. The CDR3 DNA reads TGTGCCTGGAGCGACAGGGCCGATCAGCCCCAGCATTTT. Supplemented by reference TRBV30 and TRBJ1-5, the full variable domain reads SQTIHQWPATLVQPVGSPLSLECTVEGTSNPNLYWYRQAAGRGLQLLFYSVGIGQISSEVPQNLSASRPQDRQFILSSKKLLLSDSGFYLCAWSDRADQPQHFGDGTRLSIL.

This sequence joins TRBV6-1 and TRBJ1-3; 9 bases match TRBD1. Looked up from germline, CDR1 is MNHNS and CDR2 is SASEGT. The V gene end was trimmed by 6 bases and the J gene end by 11 bases; junction bases not matched to a gene: 14. CDR3 length: 15 residues. The CDR3 here is CASSGKRGQGEAIYF. Here the CDR3 DNA reads TGTGCCAGCAGCGGGAAAAGGGGACAGGGTGAGGCCATATATTTT.

The CDR3 loop is CATSDPGQGMITSGYTF. For the CDR3, the DNA is TGTGCCACCAGTGATCCGGGACAGGGCATGATAACTAGTGGCTACACCTTC. V and J are TRBV24-1 and TRBJ1-2, with 9 positions matching TRBD1. This CDR3 has 17 amino acids. The germline V gene has CDR1 KGHDR and CDR2 SFDVKD. V was clipped by 3 bases and J by 7 bases; unmatched bases: 14.

The chain links TRBV15 to TRBJ2-7; D call uncertain. V was shortened by 5 bases and J by 7 bases, with 21 bases between the two germline ends. The CDR3 is 15 residues long. Germline CDR1 LNHNV, CDR2 YYDKDF (reference sequence). The CDR3 nucleotides are TGTGCCACCAGCCATGTCTCAAGCCTTTCACGGGAGCAGTACTTC. It codes for CATSHVSSLSREQYF.

The rearrangement links TRBV6-1 to TRBJ1-2; D might be TRBD1 (6 bases). The length of the CDR3 is 13 residues. From germline, CDR1 is MNHNS and CDR2 SASEGT. V lost 6 bases and J lost 6, with 14 bases in between. This CDR3 is CASSRGGGHGYTF. In nucleotides, the CDR3 is TGTGCCAGCAGCCGGGGGGGGGGCCATGGCTACACCTTC.

J is TRBJ1-5 and V is TRBV30; 8 bases are shared with TRBD1. This CDR3 is 13 amino acids long. V shed 6 bases and J 2 bases; nucleotides not matched to a gene: 3. Germline CDR1 reads GTSNPN; CDR2 reads SVGIG (reference sequence). The DNA of the CDR3 is TGTGCCTGCGGACAGGGCGGCAATCAGCCCCAGCATTTT. It encodes CACGQGGNQPQHF.

This clonotype was recorded a few times. J is TRBJ1-2 and V is TRBV6-5, with D maybe TRBD1 (5 bases). There are 15 residues in the CDR3. Germline V gene data show CDR1 as MNHEY and CDR2 as SVGAGI. V was trimmed by 2 bases and J by 4 bases, leaving 14 bases between them. The CDR3 spells CASSYDGQGVYGYTF. The DNA of the CDR3 is TGTGCCAGCAGTTACGATGGGCAGGGAGTCTATGGCTACACCTTC.

This chain connects TRBV27 to TRBJ1-1, with 10 bases identical to TRBD1. CDR1 MNHEY and CDR2 SMNVEV come from the germline V gene (reference sequence). With V trimmed by 4 bases and J by 1 base, 0 bases remained unmatched. CDR3 length: 14 amino acids. CDR3 DNA sequence: TGTGCCAGCAGTTGGGACAGGGGGAACACTGAAGCTTTCTTT. Translation: CASSWDRGNTEAFF.

The chain carries TRBV29-1 and TRBJ2-7; 9 bases match TRBD1. CDR1 is SQVTM, CDR2 ANQGSEA, per germline. V dropped 3 bases and J dropped 2; count of bases not matched to a gene: 2. This CDR3 contains 13 residues. CDR3 nucleotides: TGCAGCGTTGATGGGACAGGGACCTACGAGCAGTACTTC. Translated, it gives CSVDGTGTYEQYF.

This chain uses TRBV19 with TRBJ2-2, with D possibly called TRBD1 or TRBD2 (5 bases each). Trimming removed 6 bases at V and 2 bases at J, with 13 bases between. Per the germline V gene, CDR1 is LNHDA and CDR2 is SQIVND (reference sequence). The length of the CDR3 is 15 residues. CDR3 in amino acids: CASRDRDGNTGELFF. The CDR3 region has the DNA TGTGCCAGTAGAGATAGGGACGGAAACACCGGGGAGCTGTTTTTT.

V gene TRBV10-3 combines with J gene TRBJ1-2; D is unresolved. CDR3 length equals 12 residues. Per germline, CDR1 ENHRY and CDR2 SYGVKD. Trimming left V 2 bases short and J 4 bases short, with 5 bases between. The CDR3 reads CAISEELYGYTF. CDR3 nucleotide sequence: TGTGCCATCAGTGAGGAGCTCTATGGCTACACCTTC.

V usage is TRBV19 and J usage is TRBJ1-5; a weak D match, TRBD1 (6 bases). The CDR3 has 18 residues. V was trimmed by 5 bases and J by 0 bases, leaving 20 bases between them. CDR1 is LNHDA and CDR2 is SQIVND in the germline V gene (reference sequence). The CDR3 reads CASSLLLGRTASNQPQHF. The DNA of the CDR3 is TGTGCCAGTAGTCTGCTCCTTGGTCGGACAGCTAGCAATCAGCCCCAGCATTTT.